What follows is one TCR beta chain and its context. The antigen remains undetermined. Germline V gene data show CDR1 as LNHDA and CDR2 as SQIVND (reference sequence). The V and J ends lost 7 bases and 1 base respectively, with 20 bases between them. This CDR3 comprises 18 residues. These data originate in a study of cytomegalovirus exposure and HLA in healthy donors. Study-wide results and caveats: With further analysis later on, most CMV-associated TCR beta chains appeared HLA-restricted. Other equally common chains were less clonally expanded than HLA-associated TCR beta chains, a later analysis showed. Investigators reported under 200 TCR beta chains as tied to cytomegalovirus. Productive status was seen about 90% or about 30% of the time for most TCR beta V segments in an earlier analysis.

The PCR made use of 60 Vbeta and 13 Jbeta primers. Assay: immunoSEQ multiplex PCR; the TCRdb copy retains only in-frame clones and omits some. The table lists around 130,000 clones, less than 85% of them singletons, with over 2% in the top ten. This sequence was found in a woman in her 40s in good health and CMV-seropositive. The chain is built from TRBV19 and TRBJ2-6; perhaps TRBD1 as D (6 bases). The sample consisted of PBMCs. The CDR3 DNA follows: TGTGCCAGTACCTCGACCCAGGGGCCCCCATCTGGGGCCAACGTCCTGACTTTC. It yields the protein CASTSTQGPPSGANVLTF.